The 3 T cell receptor beta chains below come from one sample, sequenced in a study of vaccination and CD4 T cells after COVID-19 (dated by TCRdb to between 2021 and 2023). The library was made by PCR. Sequencing instrument: Illumina iSeq 100. TCR sequencing of DNA from cultured CD4+ T cells used the Oncomine TCR Beta short-read assay at the Johns Hopkins FTIC core. Genomic DNA was extracted from the cultured CD4+ T cells with the QIAamp micro DNA kit. TCRdb passed the public sequencing reads through fastp at Q25 and MiXCR, retaining productive beta sequences. Each record represents a unique CDR3 protein, reported with the most common genes and DNA among its rows. Recorded for this sample are about 6,300 distinct CDR3 sequences; approximately 35% of them occurred a single time. The ten largest account for approximately 40% of the sample. No antigen has been assigned to these receptors. The sample's treatment or condition label, decoded: roughly nine-day PBMC culture with coronavirus spike peptide pools or control peptides (ViraFEST assay). CD4+ T cells from unexposed donors were collected before the COVID-19 pandemic (2011-2018).

The specimen sequenced was CD4+ T cells from blood, cultured in vitro. All receptors derive from a human donor in good health.

V is TRBV6-5 and J is TRBJ2-1; possibly TRBD1 for D (6 bases). The V end lost 0 bases, the J end lost 6 bases, and 12 bases lay between the germline ends. The CDR3 has 15 amino acids. Germline assignment: CDR1 MNHEY and CDR2 SVGAGI. CDR3 nucleotides: TGTGCCAGCAGTTACTCTCCGGACAGTCGCAATGAGCAGTTCTTC. Translation: CASSYSPDSRNEQFF.

The genes are TRBV11-2 and TRBJ2-1, with 14 bases identical to TRBD2. V lost 5 bases to trimming and J lost 5 bases; unmatched junction nucleotides: 8. There are 17 residues in the CDR3. CDR1 and CDR2 (germline): SGHAT, FQNNGV. The CDR3 reads CASSLRTSGRTNNEQFF. The DNA for the CDR3 is TGTGCCAGCAGCCTCCGGACTAGCGGGAGGACGAACAATGAGCAGTTCTTC.

V and J are TRBV27 and TRBJ1-5; the D gene is possibly TRBD1 (5 bases). There are 14 residues in the CDR3. The V end lost 2 bases, the J end lost 2 bases, and 7 bases lay between the germline ends. CDR1 MNHEY and CDR2 SMNVEV come from the germline V gene (reference sequence). CDR3 amino acids: CASSLQGGNQPQHF. The CDR3 DNA reads TGTGCCAGCAGTTTACAGGGAGGCAATCAGCCCCAGCATTTT.